Sequencing of this T cell receptor (beta chain) was carried out in a study of cytomegalovirus exposure and HLA in healthy donors. The study, taken as a whole, reports: Data from an earlier analysis indicated that most TCR beta V segments were productive either about 87% or about 30% of the time. Analyzed later, most CMV-associated TCR beta chains appeared HLA-restricted. Certain sequence variants were highly shared and formed a cluster, and this cluster was likely a sequencing artifact. Reports state that TCR beta sequences accurately predicted most subjects' HLA-A and HLA-B alleles.

The CDR3 has 14 residues. Germline V gene lookup returns CDR1 MNHEY and CDR2 SMNVEV (reference sequence). Trimming left V 3 bases short and J 5 bases short, with 14 bases between. Use of 60 Vbeta and 13 Jbeta primers characterized the PCR. The method was immunoSEQ multiplex PCR; TCRdb's version includes in-frame clones alone and lacks a portion of them. This table holds 150,000 to 200,000 clones, 60% to 80% found once. This clone is a singleton in its sample. Its matching antigen is unknown. The source is a female donor in good health and CMV-seronegative. The chain uses TRBV27 and TRBJ2-7, with D possibly being TRBD2 (6 bases). Material: PBMCs. The CDR3 is CASSFRASENEQYF. The DNA for the CDR3 is TGTGCCAGCAGTTTTAGGGCTAGCGAGAACGAGCAGTACTTC.